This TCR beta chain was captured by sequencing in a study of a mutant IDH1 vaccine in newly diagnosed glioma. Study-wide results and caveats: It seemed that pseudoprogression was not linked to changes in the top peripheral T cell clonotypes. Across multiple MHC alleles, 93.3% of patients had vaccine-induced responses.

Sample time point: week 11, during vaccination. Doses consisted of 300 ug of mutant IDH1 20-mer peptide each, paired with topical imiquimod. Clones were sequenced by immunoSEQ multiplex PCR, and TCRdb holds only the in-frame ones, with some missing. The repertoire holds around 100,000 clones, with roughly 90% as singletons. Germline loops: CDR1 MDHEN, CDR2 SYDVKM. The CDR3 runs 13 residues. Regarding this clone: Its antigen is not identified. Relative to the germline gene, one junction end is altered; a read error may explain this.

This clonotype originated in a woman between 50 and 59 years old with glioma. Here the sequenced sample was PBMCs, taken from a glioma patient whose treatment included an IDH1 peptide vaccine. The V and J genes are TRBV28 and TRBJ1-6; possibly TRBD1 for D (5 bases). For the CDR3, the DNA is TGTGCCAGCACAAGGGGCGAAAATTCACCCTTCCACTTT. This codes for CASTRGENSPFHF.